These 20 T cell receptor beta chains share one sample of origin, sequenced in a study of cytomegalovirus exposure and HLA in healthy donors. The PCR employed 60 Vbeta primers together with 13 Jbeta primers. The method was immunoSEQ multiplex PCR; TCRdb's version includes in-frame clones alone and lacks a portion of them. Here the sample spans roughly 180,000 clones, about four fifths being singletons. Input material: PBMCs. The source of these receptors is a young man in good health and CMV-seronegative.

This chain joins TRBV5-6 and TRBJ2-3, with D maybe TRBD2 (5 bases). The CDR3 is 15 residues long. Trimming pared 4 bases from V and 3 bases from J, leaving 15 bases between. From germline, CDR1 is SGHDT and CDR2 YYEEEE. The CDR3 spells CASSPSRLFTDTQYF. In DNA, the CDR3 is TGTGCCAGCAGCCCTAGCAGGCTTTTTACAGATACGCAGTATTTT.

The chain has TRBV10-3 and TRBJ1-4, with D tentatively TRBD1 (6 bases). Germline values: CDR1 ENHRY, CDR2 SYGVKD. V lost 8 bases to trimming and J lost 7 bases, with 17 bases between them. This CDR3 is built from 14 residues. The CDR3 loop reads CAIAQQGGAEKLFF. The CDR3 DNA reads TGTGCCATCGCCCAACAGGGAGGGGCTGAAAAACTGTTTTTT.

This clone came up once. The identical CDR3 is also encoded by other nucleotide sequences in the sample. The chain uses TRBV11-3 and TRBJ2-7; 13 nucleotides agree with TRBD2. Trimming cost V 6 bases and J 5 bases; bases outside gene matches: 7. There are 15 residues in the CDR3. CDR1 is SGHNT, CDR2 YENEEA, per germline. CDR3 amino acids: CASSSGLAGSHEQYF. The DNA for the CDR3 is TGTGCCAGCAGTTCGGGACTAGCGGGATCTCACGAGCAGTACTTC.

This clone was detected a few times. The rearrangement uses TRBV2 and TRBJ2-7, with TRBD2 matching 7 bases. J gave up 3 bases and V 8 bases, and 7 bases lay outside the gene matches. The CDR3 loop spans 13 amino acids. Germline assignment: CDR1 SNHLY and CDR2 FYNNEI. The CDR3 region is CASLTSEFYEQYF. In DNA, the CDR3 is TGTGCCAGCCTAACTAGCGAGTTCTACGAGCAGTACTTC.

The CDR3 bases are TGTGCCAGCAGCGCCCAGGGTCCCGGGGAGCTGTTTTTT. Its translation is CASSAQGPGELFF. This chain links TRBV7-3 with TRBJ2-2; weak D call: TRBD1 (5 bases). The CDR3 covers 13 residues. CDR1 is SGHTA, CDR2 FQGTGA, per germline. The V gene lost 5 bases and the J gene lost 6 bases, with 10 bases spanning the gap.

The rearrangement uses TRBV7-2 and TRBJ2-7; no clear D gene. The CDR3 spans 13 residues. The ends were cut back, 5 bases at V and 2 bases at J, with 10 bases in the middle. The V gene's germline CDR1 is SGHTA and CDR2 FQGNSA. CDR3 nucleotides: TGTGCCAGCAGCCCTGTTTTAGCCTACGAGCAGTACTTC. Its protein is CASSPVLAYEQYF.

The V and J genes are TRBV6-5 and TRBJ2-3, with D perhaps matching TRBD1 (6 bases). Germline CDR1 reads MNHEY; CDR2 reads SVGAGI. This CDR3 region has 16 residues. Trimming left V 2 bases short and J 1 base short, with 13 bases between. In nucleotides, the CDR3 is TGTGCCAGCAGTTACCGCAGGGGAGTTGGCACAGATACGCAGTATTTT. Its translation is CASSYRRGVGTDTQYF.

The V gene is TRBV6-6, the J gene TRBJ1-3; D ambiguous. The CDR3 has 14 residues. The V end was cut by 2 bases, the J end by 0 bases, with 5 bases between. CDR1 and CDR2 (germline): MNHNY, SVGAGI (reference sequence). The CDR3 reads CASSYDFSGNTIYF. For the CDR3, the DNA is TGTGCCAGCAGTTACGACTTCTCTGGAAACACCATATATTTT.

The chain is built from TRBV7-9 and TRBJ1-1; a possible D gene is TRBD1 (5 bases). The CDR3 is 13 amino acids. V shed 5 bases and J shed 5 bases, with 12 bases lying between them. Germline values: CDR1 SEHNR, CDR2 FQNEAQ (reference sequence). The CDR3 coding sequence is TGTGCCAGCAGCCCGGACATGGAAACTGAAGCTTTCTTT. It codes for CASSPDMETEAFF.

V gene TRBV18 combines with J gene TRBJ2-2, with 8 bases lining up with TRBD1. Germline lookup yields CDR1 KGHSH and CDR2 LQKENI. The CDR3 has 16 residues. V shed 2 bases, J shed 7 bases, and the junction held 9 bases outside the gene matches. CDR3 region: CASSPGPGGEHGELFF. DNA of the CDR3: TGTGCCAGCTCACCAGGGCCAGGGGGCGAACACGGGGAGCTGTTTTTT.

The chain uses TRBV7-9 and TRBJ1-2; D possibly corresponds to TRBD1 (5 bases). The CDR3 is 13 residues long. V was cut by 6 bases and J by 0 bases, with 8 bases left in between. Germline-derived CDR1 and CDR2 are SEHNR and FQNEAQ (reference sequence). CDR3 protein: CASSPDTNYGYTF. The CDR3 bases are TGTGCCAGCAGTCCGGACACTAACTATGGCTACACCTTC.

This clone was seen just once. The genes are TRBV19 and TRBJ2-3; the D gene is possibly TRBD1 (7 bases). V lost 4 bases, J lost 5 bases, and 22 bases lay in between. The CDR3 loop spans 17 amino acids. CDR1 LNHDA and CDR2 SQIVND come from the germline V gene (reference sequence). This CDR3 is CASSSRGRASDRDTQYF. The CDR3, as DNA: TGTGCCAGTAGTAGTAGGGGGCGGGCTAGCGACCGAGATACGCAGTATTTT.

The chain uses TRBV6-6 and TRBJ2-1, with D unresolved. The length of the CDR3 is 13 residues. The germline gives CDR1 MNHNY, CDR2 SVGAGI (reference sequence). The germline V and J ends were trimmed by 0 bases and 5 bases, with 5 bases remaining between them. CDR3 in amino acids: CASSYSLNNEQFF. CDR3 coding DNA: TGTGCCAGCAGTTACTCGTTAAACAATGAGCAGTTCTTC.

This rearrangement joins TRBV5-6 to TRBJ1-3; no reliable D call. CDR3 length: 14 amino acids. CDR1 and CDR2 (germline): SGHDT, YYEEEE. Trimming removed 4 bases at V and 0 bases at J, with 8 bases between. The CDR3 sequence: CASSLVSSGNTIYF. DNA of the CDR3: TGTGCCAGCAGCCTGGTCTCCTCTGGAAACACCATATATTTT.

The chain employs TRBV30 and TRBJ1-4, with D possibly being TRBD1 (5 bases). The CDR3 loop spans 13 amino acids. The germline gives CDR1 GTSNPN, CDR2 SVGIG (reference sequence). Between the trimmed V and J ends, which lost 7 bases and 8 bases, there was a span of 17 bases. This CDR3 reads CAFRMGPDEKLFF. The CDR3 coding sequence is TGTGCCTTCCGTATGGGGCCTGACGAAAAACTGTTTTTT.

This chain connects TRBV2 to TRBJ1-1, with TRBD1 matching 7 bases. The CDR3 covers 15 residues. The V gene's germline CDR1 is SNHLY and CDR2 FYNNEI. With 0 bases clipped from V and 3 bases from J, the junction kept 4 bases outside the gene matches. CDR3 coding DNA: TGTGCCAGCAGTGAAGCGCGTGGGACAGACACTGAAGCTTTCTTT. It encodes CASSEARGTDTEAFF. Drawing the rest from reference TRBV2 and TRBJ1-1, the complete variable domain is EPEVTQTPSHQVTQMGQEVILRCVPISNHLYFYWYRQILGQKVEFLVSFYNNEISEKSEIFDDQFSVERPDGSNFTLKIRSTKLEDSAMYFCASSEARGTDTEAFFGQGTRLTVV.

The chain uses TRBV30 and TRBJ2-2, with D unclear. The CDR3 is made up of 14 amino acids. Germline V gives CDR1 GTSNPN, CDR2 SVGIG (reference sequence). V was shortened by 2 bases and J by 3 bases, with 10 bases between the two germline ends. The CDR3 loop is CAWSLSRYTGELFF. The CDR3 DNA sequence: TGTGCCTGGAGTCTATCGAGATACACCGGGGAGCTGTTTTTT.

This clone was seen only a few times. V is TRBV6-5 and J is TRBJ1-1; D might be TRBD1 (6 bases). With 7 bases removed from V and 0 bases from J, the gap between germline ends came to 12 bases. There are 14 residues in the CDR3. Looked up from germline, CDR1 is MNHEY and CDR2 is SVGAGI. CDR3 in amino acids: CASNPEGVNTEAFF. CDR3 coding DNA: TGTGCCAGCAACCCCGAGGGGGTGAACACTGAAGCTTTCTTT.

The chain has TRBV5-1 and TRBJ2-2; 8 bases are shared with TRBD2. The germline gives CDR1 SGHRS, CDR2 YFSETQ. This CDR3 has 18 amino acids. J gave up 6 bases and V 4 bases, and 17 bases lay outside the gene matches. The CDR3 bases are TGCGCCAGCAGCCACCTAGGTCGGGAGGGCCTGAAGGCCGGGGAGCTGTTTTTT. Translating gives CASSHLGREGLKAGELFF.

The V and J genes are TRBV19 and TRBJ1-1, with D possibly being TRBD1 (5 bases). The CDR3 has 13 residues. Germline V lookup: CDR1 LNHDA, CDR2 SQIVND (reference sequence). The V and J ends lost 7 bases and 9 bases respectively, with 18 bases between them. The CDR3 coding sequence is TGTGCCAGTATAGGGGCCAATTTCCCGAAAGCTTTCTTT. This sequence encodes CASIGANFPKAFF.